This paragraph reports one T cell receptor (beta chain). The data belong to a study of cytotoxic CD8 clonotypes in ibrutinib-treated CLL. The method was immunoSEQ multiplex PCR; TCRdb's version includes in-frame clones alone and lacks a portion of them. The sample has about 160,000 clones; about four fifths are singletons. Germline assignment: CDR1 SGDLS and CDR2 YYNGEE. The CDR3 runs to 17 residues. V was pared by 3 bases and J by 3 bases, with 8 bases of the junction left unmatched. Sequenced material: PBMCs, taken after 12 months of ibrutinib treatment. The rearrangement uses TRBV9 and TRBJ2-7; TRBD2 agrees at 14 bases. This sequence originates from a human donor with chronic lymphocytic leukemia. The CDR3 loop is CASSARAGTSGSYEQYF. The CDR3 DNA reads TGTGCCAGCAGCGCCAGAGCCGGGACTAGCGGGAGCTACGAGCAGTACTTC.